The 16 T cell receptor beta chains below come from one sample, sequenced in a study of blood T cell repertoires in COVID-19. Repertoires were generated with immunoSEQ multiplex PCR, while TCRdb's copy carries only in-frame clones and drops some. The sample consists of around 180,000 clones, about nine tenths of them appearing once. Sequencing was performed on peripheral blood. Source of these receptors: a man aged 55 to 70 with acute or convalescent COVID-19.

This clone was found many times. The chain carries TRBV6-5 and TRBJ1-1; 9 bases line up with TRBD1. This CDR3 contains 14 residues. Per the germline V gene, CDR1 is MNHEY and CDR2 is SVGAGI. V dropped 2 bases and J dropped 8; count of bases not matched to a gene: 6. The CDR3 here is CASSYMTGGREAFF. As DNA, the CDR3 is TGTGCCAGCAGTTACATGACAGGGGGTAGAGAAGCTTTCTTT.

The chain joins TRBV3-1 (or the pseudogene TRBV3-2) to TRBJ1-1; D remains unclear. Germline lookup yields CDR1 LGHDT and CDR2 YNNKEL (reference sequence). V was shortened by 0 bases and J by 0 bases, with 2 bases between the two germline ends. The CDR3 covers 13 residues. The CDR3 DNA is TGTGCCAGCAGCCAAGACTTGAACACTGAAGCTTTCTTT. Its translation is CASSQDLNTEAFF.

This clone was seen just once. V and J are TRBV11-3 and TRBJ2-1; 7 nucleotides agree with TRBD2. Germline values: CDR1 SGHNT, CDR2 YENEEA. The J segment lost 10 bases and the V segment lost 1 base, leaving 10 bases of the junction unmatched. The CDR3 covers 15 residues. The CDR3 here is CASSLARAWGGEQFF. CDR3 bases: TGTGCCAGCAGCTTAGCCCGGGCCTGGGGAGGGGAGCAGTTCTTC.

Concerning this clone itself: One end of the junction varies from germline; a read error may be responsible. J is TRBJ2-7 and V is TRBV7-2; perhaps TRBD1 as D (6 bases). Germline values: CDR1 SGHTA, CDR2 FQGNSA. This CDR3 contains 15 residues. In DNA, the CDR3 is TGTGCCAGCAGTTTAGTGGCAGGGGTTACCTACGAGCAGTACTTC. Translated, it gives CASSLVAGVTYEQYF.

The rearrangement joins TRBV10-3 to TRBJ2-1; weak D call: TRBD2 (6 bases). Germline V gene data show CDR1 as ENHRY and CDR2 as SYGVKD. V was cut by 4 bases and J by 8 bases, with 18 bases left in between. The CDR3 covers 15 residues. The CDR3 spells CAISGGGVSGYEQFF. Here the CDR3 DNA reads TGTGCCATCAGTGGGGGCGGGGTATCGGGATATGAGCAGTTCTTC.

This rearrangement joins TRBV5-8 to TRBJ2-7; 11 bases are a match to TRBD2. Germline assignment: CDR1 SGHTS and CDR2 YDEGEE. V was clipped by 3 bases and J by 2 bases; unmatched bases: 4. The CDR3 runs to 15 residues. The CDR3 region is CASSSPGLAAYEQYF. The DNA for the CDR3 is TGTGCCAGCAGCTCTCCGGGACTAGCGGCCTACGAGCAGTACTTC.

The chain has TRBV5-1 and TRBJ2-7; 9 bases line up with TRBD1. V shed 4 bases and J 3 bases; nucleotides not matched to a gene: 5. Per the germline V gene, CDR1 is SGHRS and CDR2 is YFSETQ. There are 14 residues in the CDR3. The CDR3, as DNA: TGCGCCAGCAGCCTGGGGACAGGGAACTACGAGCAGTACTTC. Translation: CASSLGTGNYEQYF.

The chain joins TRBV18 to TRBJ1-6; the D is unclear. This CDR3 has 13 amino acids. Germline values: CDR1 KGHSH, CDR2 LQKENI. V was cut by 0 bases and J by 8 bases, with 5 bases left in between. In DNA, the CDR3 is TGTGCCAGCTCACCACCTAGCGATTCACCCCTCCACTTT. This translates into CASSPPSDSPLHF.

The chain joins TRBV7-6 to TRBJ1-6; 7 bases align to TRBD1. CDR3 size: 17 residues. J lost 0 bases, V lost 0 bases, and 2 bases had no gene match. Germline V gene data show CDR1 as SGHVS and CDR2 as FNYEAQ. The CDR3 DNA is TGTGCCAGCAGCTTAGCAGGGGACAGCTCCTATAATTCACCCCTCCACTTT. Protein product: CASSLAGDSSYNSPLHF.

This clone was observed once. The chain has TRBV7-3 and TRBJ2-1; no clear D. Germline CDR1 SGHTA, CDR2 FQGTGA. The CDR3 has 14 residues. V dropped 2 bases and J dropped 5 bases, with 10 bases sitting between them. In nucleotides, the CDR3 is TGTGCCAGCAGCTTATCGGCCCTAGACAATGAGCAGTTCTTC. Translation: CASSLSALDNEQFF.

The V gene is TRBV30, the J gene TRBJ2-1, with a possible D match to TRBD2 (6 bases). Trimming took 2 bases from V and 1 from J, leaving 15 bases between them. Germline loops: CDR1 GTSNPN, CDR2 SVGIG (reference sequence). The CDR3 extends over 16 amino acids. The CDR3 DNA reads TGTGCCTGGAGTAATAGCGGCAGCGCATCCTACAATGAGCAGTTCTTC. Amino acids: CAWSNSGSASYNEQFF.

The rearrangement links TRBV11-3 to TRBJ2-7; a possible D gene is TRBD1 (5 bases). CDR3 length: 15 residues. CDR1 and CDR2 from the germline V gene are SGHNT and YENEEA. Trimming stripped 8 bases from V and 0 bases from J, with 17 bases between. The CDR3 is CASQRGRVNSYEQYF. The DNA for the CDR3 is TGTGCCAGCCAAAGGGGCAGGGTGAACTCCTACGAGCAGTACTTC.

This rearrangement joins TRBV24-1 to TRBJ1-2; D remains unclear. Germline V gives CDR1 KGHDR, CDR2 SFDVKD. Trimming removed 3 bases at V and 4 bases at J, with 20 bases between. This CDR3 comprises 17 residues. The CDR3 bases are TGTGCCACCAGTGATCACTCCCCGATCGACGGCGGCTATGGCTACACCTTC. Amino acids: CATSDHSPIDGGYGYTF.

The rearrangement links TRBV6-2 or TRBV6-3 to TRBJ2-7; D may be TRBD2 (6 bases). The V gene's germline CDR1 is MNHEY and CDR2 SVGEGT. Trimming took 3 bases from V and 6 from J, leaving 9 bases between them. This CDR3 has 12 residues. CDR3 residues: CASSYLGGEQYV. In DNA form, the CDR3 reads TGTGCCAGCAGTTATTTGGGGGGCGAGCAGTACGTC.

This rearrangement joins TRBV10-2 to TRBJ2-5, with TRBD2 matching 10 bases. Germline V gene data show CDR1 as WSHSY and CDR2 as SAAADI. The CDR3 runs to 15 residues. After removal of 3 bases from V and 3 bases from J, the junction contained 4 bases not matched to a gene. The CDR3 DNA follows: TGCGCCAGCAGTGATCCTAGCGGGGGTGAAGAGACCCAGTACTTC. Its protein product is CASSDPSGGEETQYF.

Here the CDR3 DNA reads TGTGCCAGCACTAGGGACAGGAACACAGATACGCAGTATTTT. It specifies CASTRDRNTDTQYF. The rearrangement joins TRBV11-1 to TRBJ2-3; TRBD1 matches at 8 bases. V shed 7 bases, J shed 2 bases, and the junction held 5 bases outside the gene matches. This CDR3 is built from 14 residues. Per the germline V gene, CDR1 is SGHAT and CDR2 is FQDESV (reference sequence).